This T cell receptor beta chain was identified during a study of vaccination and CD4 T cells after COVID-19. Study details: Overlapping peptides of the spike proteins of SARS-CoV-2, HCoV-NL63, HCoV-OC43 and HCoV-229E were used for cell stimulation.

Study-level points and caveats: SARS-CoV-2-reactive clonotype medians increased from roughly 19 to 38, not significantly.

This CDR3 spans 11 amino acids. Trimming shortened V by 10 bases and J by 7 bases, and 11 bases separated the two germline ends. Germline-derived CDR1 and CDR2 are WSHSY and SAAADI. Details on this clonotype: Its antigen is as yet unknown.

Oncomine TCR Beta short-read sequencing was applied to DNA from cultured CD4+ T cells. TCRdb analysed the PCR reads with MiXCR anew, one entry per CDR3 protein. Altogether some 13,000 distinct CDR3 sequences are present, about a third being singletons, with the ten largest covering about 12%. Treatment defined: approximately 9-day PBMC culture with coronavirus spike peptide pools or control peptides (ViraFEST assay). Cell culture was performed with two million PBMCs per well in the presence of 7.5 to 10 IU/ml IL-2 and 10 ug/ml peptide pools. The sample was CD4+ T cells from blood, cultured in vitro. The TCR comes from a human donor who had recovered from COVID-19. The V gene is TRBV10-2, the J gene TRBJ2-1; D uncertain. As DNA, the CDR3 is TGCGCCACCACCTTGCGGAATGAGCAGTTCTTC. Translating gives CATTLRNEQFF.